This T cell receptor beta chain was obtained from a study of patients and donors after allogeneic stem cell transplantation. Trimming left V 3 bases short and J 6 bases short, with 9 bases between. The length of the CDR3 is 12 residues. This clonotype was found a few times. TCRdb re-called the RT-PCR reads with MiXCR, one entry per CDR3 protein. Of approximately 160,000 distinct CDR3 sequences listed, nearly 25% are singletons. The gene calls are TRBV12-3 or TRBV12-4 and TRBJ2-7; no clear D. This receptor was obtained from a human donor who was either an allogeneic HSCT recipient or a stem cell or donor lymphocyte infusion donor (not recorded which). It is not recorded whose cells these are; they may come from a transplant donor. The sequenced sample consisted of blood, either unsorted or a sorted T cell fraction (not recorded which). The CDR3 spells CASSFGVGEQYF. CDR3 nucleotide sequence: TGTGCCAGCAGTTTTGGGGTTGGCGAGCAGTACTTC.